Listed below are T cell receptor beta chains from one sample, sequenced in a study of T cell responses to AZD1222 COVID-19 vaccine. TCRdb keeps only in-frame clones here, not all; method: immunoSEQ multiplex PCR. In the table there are roughly 120,000 clones, about 90% of which are singletons. The sample was peripheral blood, taken on day 0 of MenACWY control vaccination. These receptors were obtained from an adult in good health. CDR3s include the opening cysteine and the closing phenylalanine or tryptophan. Fields, in order: J gene, D gene, V gene, clone size, CDR3 protein, CDR3 DNA. A D gene is named only where the DNA matches it firmly. Rows may omit the clone size; those that give it use once, few, many or a size class.

>TRBJ2-5|NA|TRBV6-5|once
CATLSAGGETQYF
TGTGCCACTCTCTCGGCGGGTGGGGAGACCCAGTACTTC
>TRBJ1-4|NA|TRBV2|NA
CASSLSHGQIRTNEKLFF
TGTGCCAGCAGCTTATCCCACGGGCAGATTCGAACTAATGAAAAACTGTTTTTT
>TRBJ1-4|NA|TRBV2|NA
CASKDRNEKLFF
TGTGCCAGCAAGGACAGAAATGAAAAACTGTTTTTT
>TRBJ1-4|NA|TRBV19|few
CASRWPTNEKLFF
TGTGCCAGTCGGTGGCCAACTAATGAAAAACTGTTTTTT
>TRBJ2-5|NA|TRBV6-5|NA
CASSYVSLYQETQYF
TGTGCCAGCAGTTACGTCAGCCTGTACCAAGAGACCCAGTACTTC
>TRBJ2-1|TRBD2|TRBV24-1|once
CATSDFSGRIHEQFF
TGTGCCACCAGTGATTTTAGCGGGAGGATCCATGAGCAGTTCTTC
>TRBJ2-7|NA|TRBV5-1|NA
CATRPGDFNHEQYF
TGCGCCACTAGACCCGGGGACTTCAACCACGAGCAGTACTTC
>TRBJ2-7|NA|TRBV24-1|NA
CATSDPGTSGDEQYF
TGTGCCACCAGTGACCCCGGGACATCTGGAGACGAGCAGTACTTC
>TRBJ1-4|NA|TRBV9|few
CASSGGVVGNEKLFF
TGTGCCAGCAGCGGTGGTGTTGTCGGTAATGAAAAACTGTTTTTT
>TRBJ2-2|TRBD2|TRBV6-5|NA
CATRTRRANTGELFF
TGTGCCACCAGGACTAGGCGGGCGAACACCGGGGAGCTGTTTTTT
>TRBJ2-7|NA|TRBV15|NA
CATSGKPTGSREQYF
TGTGCCACCAGCGGAAAACCCACAGGGTCCAGGGAGCAGTACTTC
>TRBJ2-5|TRBD2|TRBV5-4|NA
CASSSGGTSGRWAETQYF
TGTGCCAGCAGCTCGGGGGGGACTAGCGGCCGATGGGCAGAGACCCAGTACTTC
>TRBJ2-7|NA|TRBV15|NA
CATSRTINAYEQYF
TGTGCCACCAGCCGGACTATTAATGCCTACGAGCAGTACTTC
>TRBJ1-2|NA|TRBV7-2|NA
CASRFGQGPFYGYTF
TGTGCCAGCAGGTTCGGCCAGGGCCCTTTCTATGGCTACACCTTC
>TRBJ1-6|NA|TRBV7-9|NA
CASSSDRDSVNSPLHF
TGTGCCAGCAGTTCTGACCGGGACTCGGTGAATTCACCCCTCCACTTT